This paragraph reports one TCR beta chain. As yet, its antigen is unknown. Germline V CDR1 and CDR2: SQVTM, ANQGSEA. V lost 6 bases to trimming and J lost 5 bases; unmatched junction nucleotides: 13. There are 15 residues in the CDR3. This sample was included in a study of cytomegalovirus exposure and HLA in healthy donors. Study-level findings and limits: Common viral pathogens (according to a later analysis) appeared linked to several of the most significant clusters.

PCR amplification relied on 60 Vbeta primers (plus 13 Jbeta primers). The protocol was immunoSEQ multiplex PCR, while the TCRdb copy is restricted to in-frame clones and leaves out a portion. This table has some 270,000 clones, 80% appearing once. The source is a girl between 2 and 10 years old in good health and CMV-seronegative. The chain links TRBV29-1 to TRBJ2-3, with 8 bases that match TRBD2. Sequencing was done on a sample of PBMCs. This chain's CDR3 is CSVHGLATGGDTQYF. Here the CDR3 DNA reads TGCAGCGTCCACGGACTAGCAACCGGAGGAGATACGCAGTATTTT.